This T cell receptor beta chain was identified during a study of blood T cell repertoires in COVID-19. Donors in Cohort 3 who had recovered were those with two negative PCRs, healthcare professional clearance, or resolution of their symptoms. V lost 3 bases, J lost 5 bases, and 8 bases stayed unmatched. The V gene's germline CDR1 is DFQATT and CDR2 SNEGSKA (reference sequence). The CDR3 is made up of 15 amino acids. Some clones are missing from TCRdb's copy, which holds only in-frame ones; the method was immunoSEQ multiplex PCR. The sample includes hundreds of thousands of clones, 90% of them seen just once.

The rearrangement joins TRBV20-1 to TRBJ2-1; 9 bases are shared with TRBD2. The sequence was collected from a man aged 25 to 45 who had recovered from COVID-19. Specimen: PBMCs or T cells enriched from blood (not recorded which). The CDR3 reads CSASGRGGHHNEQFF. CDR3 nucleotide sequence: TGCAGTGCTAGTGGGCGGGGGGGCCACCACAATGAGCAGTTCTTC.